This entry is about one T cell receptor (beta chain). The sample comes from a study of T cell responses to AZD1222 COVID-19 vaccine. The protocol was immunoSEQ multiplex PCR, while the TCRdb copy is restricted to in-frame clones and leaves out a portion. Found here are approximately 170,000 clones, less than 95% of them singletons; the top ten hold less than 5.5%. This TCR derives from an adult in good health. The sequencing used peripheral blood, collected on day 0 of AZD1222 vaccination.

CDR3 sequence reads: CASSPQGTSGTYEQYF. The DNA of the CDR3 is TGTGCCAGCAGCCCTCAGGGGACTAGCGGAACCTACGAGCAGTACTTC. This chain links TRBV7-6 with TRBJ2-7; 11 positions agree with TRBD2. The V gene end was trimmed by 5 bases and the J gene end by 2 bases; junction bases not matched to a gene: 8. Germline assignment: CDR1 SGHVS and CDR2 FNYEAQ. CDR3 length: 16 residues.